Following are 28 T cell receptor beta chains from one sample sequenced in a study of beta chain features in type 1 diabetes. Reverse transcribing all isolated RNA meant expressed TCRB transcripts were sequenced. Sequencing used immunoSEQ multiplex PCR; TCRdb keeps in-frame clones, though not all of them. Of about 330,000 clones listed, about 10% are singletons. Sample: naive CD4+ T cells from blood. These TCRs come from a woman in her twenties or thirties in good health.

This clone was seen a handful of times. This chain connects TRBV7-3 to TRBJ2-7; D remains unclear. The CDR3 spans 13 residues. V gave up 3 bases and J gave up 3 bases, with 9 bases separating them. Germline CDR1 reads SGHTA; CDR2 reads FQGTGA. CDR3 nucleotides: TGTGCCAGCAGCTTTAGCCCCGACTACGAGCAGTACTTC. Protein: CASSFSPDYEQYF.

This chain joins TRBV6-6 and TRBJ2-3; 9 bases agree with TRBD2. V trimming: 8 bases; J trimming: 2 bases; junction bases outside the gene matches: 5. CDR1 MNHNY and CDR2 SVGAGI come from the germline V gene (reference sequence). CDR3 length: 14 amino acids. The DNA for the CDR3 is TGTGCCAGCCAGCTAGCGGGGCACACAGATACGCAGTATTTT. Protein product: CASQLAGHTDTQYF.

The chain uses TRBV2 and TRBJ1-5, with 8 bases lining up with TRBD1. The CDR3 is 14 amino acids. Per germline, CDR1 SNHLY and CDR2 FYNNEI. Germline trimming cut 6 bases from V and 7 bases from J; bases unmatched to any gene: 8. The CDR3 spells CASRDDRGRQPQHF. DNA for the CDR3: TGTGCCAGCAGAGATGACAGGGGACGACAGCCCCAGCATTTT.

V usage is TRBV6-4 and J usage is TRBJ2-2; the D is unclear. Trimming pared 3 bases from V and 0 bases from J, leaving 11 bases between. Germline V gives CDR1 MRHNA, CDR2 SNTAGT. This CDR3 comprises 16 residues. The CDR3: CASSEVGRSNTGELFF. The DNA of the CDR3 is TGTGCCAGCAGTGAAGTCGGCAGGTCGAACACCGGGGAGCTGTTTTTT.

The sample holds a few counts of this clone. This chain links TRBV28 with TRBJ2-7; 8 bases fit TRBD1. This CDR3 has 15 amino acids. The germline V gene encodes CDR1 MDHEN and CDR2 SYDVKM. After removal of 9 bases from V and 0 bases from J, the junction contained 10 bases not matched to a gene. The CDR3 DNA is TGTGCCAGTTCACCGGGACAGGAGTCCTCCTACGAGCAGTACTTC. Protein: CASSPGQESSYEQYF.

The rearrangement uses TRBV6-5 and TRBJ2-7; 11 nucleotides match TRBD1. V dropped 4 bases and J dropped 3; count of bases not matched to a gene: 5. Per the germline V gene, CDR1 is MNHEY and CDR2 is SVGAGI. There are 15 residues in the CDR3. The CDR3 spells CASSSTGTGGYEQYF. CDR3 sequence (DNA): TGTGCCAGCAGTTCGACCGGGACAGGGGGCTACGAGCAGTACTTC.

The CDR3 region is CASSEVSGSGYEQYF. For the CDR3, the DNA is TGTGCCAGCAGTGAAGTCTCAGGGTCAGGCTACGAGCAGTACTTC. The rearrangement uses TRBV6-1 and TRBJ2-7, with TRBD1 as a possible D gene (5 bases). Trimming cost V 1 base and J 3 bases, with 13 bases left between them. The CDR3 spans 15 residues. Germline-derived CDR1 and CDR2 are MNHNS and SASEGT.

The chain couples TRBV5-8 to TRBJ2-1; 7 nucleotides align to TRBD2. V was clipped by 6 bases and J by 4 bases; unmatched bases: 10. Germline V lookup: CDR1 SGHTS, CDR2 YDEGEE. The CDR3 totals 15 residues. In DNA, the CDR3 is TGTGCCAGCAACGGACTGGCTAGCGGTTACAATGAGCAGTTCTTC. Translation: CASNGLASGYNEQFF.

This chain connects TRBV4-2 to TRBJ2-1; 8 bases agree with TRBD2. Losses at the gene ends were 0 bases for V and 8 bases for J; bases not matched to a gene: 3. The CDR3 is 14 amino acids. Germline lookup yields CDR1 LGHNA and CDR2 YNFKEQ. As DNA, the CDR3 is TGTGCCAGCAGCCAAGATGGTAGCGGGGATGAGCAGTTCTTC. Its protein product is CASSQDGSGDEQFF.

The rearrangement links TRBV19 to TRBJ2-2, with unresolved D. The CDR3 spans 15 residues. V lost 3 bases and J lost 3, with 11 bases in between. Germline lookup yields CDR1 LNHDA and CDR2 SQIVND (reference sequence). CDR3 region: CASSIKGAYTGELFF. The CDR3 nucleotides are TGTGCCAGTAGTATTAAAGGAGCGTACACCGGGGAGCTGTTTTTT.

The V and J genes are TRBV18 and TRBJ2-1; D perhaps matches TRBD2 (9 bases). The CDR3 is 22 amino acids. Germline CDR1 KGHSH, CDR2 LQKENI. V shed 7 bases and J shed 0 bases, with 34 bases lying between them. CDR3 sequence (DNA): TGTGCCAGCTTCTTTGGACAGGGTTTGTGGATTAGCGGGAGCGGCTCCTACAATGAGCAGTTCTTC. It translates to CASFFGQGLWISGSGSYNEQFF.

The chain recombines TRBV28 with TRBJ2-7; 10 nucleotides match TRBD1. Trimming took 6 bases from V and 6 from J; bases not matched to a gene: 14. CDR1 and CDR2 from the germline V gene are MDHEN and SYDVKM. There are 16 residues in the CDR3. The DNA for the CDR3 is TGTGCCAGCAGACCCGGGACAGGGGCCATCGGGGGCGAGCAGTACTTC. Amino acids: CASRPGTGAIGGEQYF.

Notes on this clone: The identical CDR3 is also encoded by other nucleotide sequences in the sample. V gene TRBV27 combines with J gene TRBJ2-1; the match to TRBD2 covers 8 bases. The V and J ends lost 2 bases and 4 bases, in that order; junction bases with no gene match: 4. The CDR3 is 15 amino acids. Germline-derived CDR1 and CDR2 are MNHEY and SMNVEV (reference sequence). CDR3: CASSLRLAGYNEQFF. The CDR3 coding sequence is TGTGCCAGCAGTTTACGCCTAGCGGGTTACAATGAGCAGTTCTTC.

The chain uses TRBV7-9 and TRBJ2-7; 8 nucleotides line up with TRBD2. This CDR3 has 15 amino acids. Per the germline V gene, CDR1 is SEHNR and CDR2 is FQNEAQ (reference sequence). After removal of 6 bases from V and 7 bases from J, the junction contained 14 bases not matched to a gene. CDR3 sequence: CASRQAGTSGGEQYF. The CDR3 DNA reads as TGTGCCAGCAGGCAAGCCGGGACTAGTGGGGGTGAGCAGTACTTC.

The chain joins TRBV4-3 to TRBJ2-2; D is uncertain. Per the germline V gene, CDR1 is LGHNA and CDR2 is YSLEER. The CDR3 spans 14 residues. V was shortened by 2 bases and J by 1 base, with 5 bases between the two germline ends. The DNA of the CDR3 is TGCGCCAGCAGCCAATTCGGGAACACCGGGGAGCTGTTTTTT. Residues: CASSQFGNTGELFF.

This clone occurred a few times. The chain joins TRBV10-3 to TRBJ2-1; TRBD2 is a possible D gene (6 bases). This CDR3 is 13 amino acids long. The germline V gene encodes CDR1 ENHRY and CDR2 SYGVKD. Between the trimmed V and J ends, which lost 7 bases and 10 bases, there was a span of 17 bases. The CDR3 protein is CAINQGLSAEQFF. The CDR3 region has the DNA TGTGCCATCAACCAAGGACTATCAGCCGAGCAGTTCTTC.

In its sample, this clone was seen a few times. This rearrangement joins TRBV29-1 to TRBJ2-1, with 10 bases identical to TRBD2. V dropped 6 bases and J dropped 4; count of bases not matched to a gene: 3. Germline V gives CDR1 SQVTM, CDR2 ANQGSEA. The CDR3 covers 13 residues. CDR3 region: CSVASGSYNEQFF. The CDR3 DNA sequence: TGCAGCGTCGCTAGCGGGAGTTACAATGAGCAGTTCTTC.

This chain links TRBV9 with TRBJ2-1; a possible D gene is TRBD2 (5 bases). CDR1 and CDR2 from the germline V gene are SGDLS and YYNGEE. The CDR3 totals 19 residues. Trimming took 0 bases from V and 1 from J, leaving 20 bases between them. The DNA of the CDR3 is TGTGCCAGCAGCGTAGGTCCCCCTTCGCGGGTTCGGTCCTACAATGAGCAGTTCTTC. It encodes CASSVGPPSRVRSYNEQFF.

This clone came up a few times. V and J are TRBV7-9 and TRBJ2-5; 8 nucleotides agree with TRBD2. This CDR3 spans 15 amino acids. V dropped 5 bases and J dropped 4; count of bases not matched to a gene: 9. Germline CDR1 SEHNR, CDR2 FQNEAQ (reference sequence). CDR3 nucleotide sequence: TGTGCCAGCAGCCCGAGCGGGAGACGTGGAGAGACCCAGTACTTC. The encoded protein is CASSPSGRRGETQYF.

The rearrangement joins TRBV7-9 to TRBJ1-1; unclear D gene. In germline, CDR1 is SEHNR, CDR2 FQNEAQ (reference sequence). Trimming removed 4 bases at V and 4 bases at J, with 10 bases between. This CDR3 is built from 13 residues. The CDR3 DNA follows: TGTGCCAGCAGCTCTCTGGCGGGCACTGAAGCTTTCTTT. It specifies CASSSLAGTEAFF.

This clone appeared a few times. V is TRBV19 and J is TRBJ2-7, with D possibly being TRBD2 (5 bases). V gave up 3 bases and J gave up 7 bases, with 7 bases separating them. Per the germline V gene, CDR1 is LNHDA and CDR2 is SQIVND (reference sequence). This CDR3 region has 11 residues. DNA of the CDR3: TGTGCCAGTAGTATCCGCGGGGAGCAGTACTTC. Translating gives CASSIRGEQYF.

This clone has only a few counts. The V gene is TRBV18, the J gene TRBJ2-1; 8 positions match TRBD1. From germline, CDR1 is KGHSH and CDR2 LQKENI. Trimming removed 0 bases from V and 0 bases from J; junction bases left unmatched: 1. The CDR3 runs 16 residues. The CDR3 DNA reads TGTGCCAGCTCACCACCGACAGGGGTCTCCTACAATGAGCAGTTCTTC. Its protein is CASSPPTGVSYNEQFF.

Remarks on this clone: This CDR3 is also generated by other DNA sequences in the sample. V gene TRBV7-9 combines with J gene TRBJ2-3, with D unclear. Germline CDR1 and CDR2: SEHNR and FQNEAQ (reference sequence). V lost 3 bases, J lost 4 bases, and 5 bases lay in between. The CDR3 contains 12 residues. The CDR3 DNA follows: TGTGCCAGCAGCTTTCGGTCAGATACGCAGTATTTT. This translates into CASSFRSDTQYF.

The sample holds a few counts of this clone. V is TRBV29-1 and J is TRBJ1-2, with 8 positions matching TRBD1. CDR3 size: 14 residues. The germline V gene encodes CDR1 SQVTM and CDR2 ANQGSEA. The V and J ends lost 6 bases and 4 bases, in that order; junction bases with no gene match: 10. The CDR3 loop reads CSVARTGSGYGYTF. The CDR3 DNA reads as TGCAGCGTCGCTCGGACAGGGTCGGGCTATGGCTACACCTTC.

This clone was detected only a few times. The CDR3 region is CASSFQGVDNEQFF. The CDR3 DNA is TGCGCCAGCAGCTTCCAGGGGGTCGACAATGAGCAGTTCTTC. The genes are TRBV5-1 and TRBJ2-1; 7 bases match TRBD1. CDR1 and CDR2 (germline): SGHRS, YFSETQ. Losses at the gene ends were 2 bases for V and 5 bases for J; bases not matched to a gene: 4. This CDR3 has 14 amino acids.

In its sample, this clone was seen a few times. CDR3 DNA sequence: TGTGCCACCAGCACACAGGGTTGGACTAATGAAAAACTGTTTTTT. Protein product: CATSTQGWTNEKLFF. The genes are TRBV15 and TRBJ1-4; perhaps TRBD1 as D (6 bases). With 4 bases removed from V and 2 bases from J, the gap between germline ends came to 11 bases. In germline, CDR1 is LNHNV, CDR2 YYDKDF (reference sequence). This CDR3 has 15 residues.

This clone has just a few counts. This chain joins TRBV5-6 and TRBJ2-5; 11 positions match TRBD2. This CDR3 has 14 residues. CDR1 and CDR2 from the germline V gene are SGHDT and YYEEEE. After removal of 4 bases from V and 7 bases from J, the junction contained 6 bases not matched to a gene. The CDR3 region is CASSGGLAEGTQYF. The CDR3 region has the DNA TGTGCCAGCAGCGGGGGACTAGCGGAAGGGACCCAGTACTTC.

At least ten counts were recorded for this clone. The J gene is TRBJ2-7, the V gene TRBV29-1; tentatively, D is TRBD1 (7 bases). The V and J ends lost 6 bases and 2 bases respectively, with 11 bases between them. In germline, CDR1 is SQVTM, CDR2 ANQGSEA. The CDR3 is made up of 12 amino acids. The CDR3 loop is CSVGRGAYEQYF. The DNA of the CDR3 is TGCAGCGTCGGCAGGGGGGCCTACGAGCAGTACTTC.